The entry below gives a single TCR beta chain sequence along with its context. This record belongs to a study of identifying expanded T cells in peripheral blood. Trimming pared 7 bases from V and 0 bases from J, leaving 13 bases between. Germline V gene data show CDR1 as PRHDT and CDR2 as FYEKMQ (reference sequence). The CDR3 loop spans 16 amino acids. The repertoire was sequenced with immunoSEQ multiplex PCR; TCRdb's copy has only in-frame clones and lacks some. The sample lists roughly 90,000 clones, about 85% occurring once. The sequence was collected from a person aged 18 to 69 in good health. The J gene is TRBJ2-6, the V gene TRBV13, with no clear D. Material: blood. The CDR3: CASTPRWISGANVLTF. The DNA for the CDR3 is TGTGCCAGCACCCCCCGTTGGATCTCTGGGGCCAACGTCCTGACTTTC.